These 19 T cell receptor beta chains came from one sample sequenced in a study of molecular identifiers for immune sequencing clone quantification. From the PCR reads, TCRdb called clonotypes with MiXCR, one entry per CDR3 protein. The table records about 320,000 distinct CDR3 sequences, over 20% of them present only once. The source material was naive CD8+ T cells from blood, with Jurkat cell RNA spiked in. Subset specified: FACS-sorted CD8+CD4-CCR7+CD45RA+ naive T cells. The source is a human donor in good health. Some libraries in this study had Jurkat cell RNA spiked in.

The sample holds a few counts of this clonotype. The germline gene is not matched at one end of the junction; a read error may be the cause. The gene calls are TRBV5-1 and TRBJ2-5; D remains ambiguous. The germline gives CDR1 SGHRS, CDR2 YFSETQ. This CDR3 spans 14 amino acids. CDR3 sequence (DNA): TGCGCCGGCAGCCGGACGGAGTACCAAGAGACCCAGTACTTC. Amino acids: CAGSRTEYQETQYF.

This clonotype has only a few counts. The chain couples TRBV28 to TRBJ2-5, with a weak D call TRBD1 (6 bases). The CDR3 has 15 residues. Looked up from germline, CDR1 is MDHEN and CDR2 is SYDVKM. Trimming left V 3 bases short and J 5 bases short, with 16 bases between. The CDR3 DNA is TGTGCCAGCAGTTTCCTACAGGGAATGTTGGAGACCCAGTACTTC. As protein: CASSFLQGMLETQYF.

This clonotype showed up many times. This chain uses TRBV13 with TRBJ1-4; tentative D call: TRBD1 (6 bases). Trimming took 5 bases from V and 7 from J, leaving 14 bases between them. CDR3 length: 14 residues. Germline V gene sequence: CDR1 PRHDT, CDR2 FYEKMQ (reference sequence). CDR3 nucleotides: TGTGCCAGCAGCAGCCGTGGGGGCGGTGAAAAACTGTTTTTT. This codes for CASSSRGGGEKLFF.

A single count supports this clonotype. A much larger clone lies a single base off, so this may be a read error. This sequence joins TRBV4-1 and TRBJ1-1; 7 positions match TRBD1. The ends lost 4 bases at V and 6 bases at J; junction bases unmatched: 17. CDR1 and CDR2 from the germline V gene are MGHRA and YSYEKL. The CDR3 loop spans 17 amino acids. The CDR3, as DNA: TGCGCCAGCAGCCCCCTCTGGGACAGTTTTACGGGCGCTGAAGCTTTCTTT. This codes for CASSPLWDSFTGAEAFF.

This clonotype was recorded many times. The rearrangement joins TRBV4-3 to TRBJ1-1; 9 nucleotides align to TRBD1. Unmatched junction bases numbered 7, after V lost 4 bases and J lost 1 base. This CDR3 region has 16 residues. Germline lookup yields CDR1 LGHNA and CDR2 YSLEER. CDR3 bases: TGCGCCAGCAGCCGGGGACAGGGTCTGGCGAACACTGAAGCTTTCTTT. Its translation: CASSRGQGLANTEAFF.

Points on this clonotype: Given a much more abundant clone one base away, this may be a read error. This chain joins TRBV12-3 or TRBV12-4 and TRBJ2-3, with 12 bases that match TRBD2. V gave up 4 bases and J gave up 6 bases; unmatched junction bases: 8. This CDR3 is 16 amino acids long. The DNA for the CDR3 is TGTGCCAGCAGTTCGGGACTAGCGGGCTTAGCCGATACGCAGTATTTT. It is translated as CASSSGLAGLADTQYF.

The chain employs TRBV9 and TRBJ1-1; possible D gene TRBD1, 5 bases. This CDR3 spans 15 amino acids. V lost 1 base and J 6 bases, leaving 16 bases between the germline ends. Looked up from germline, CDR1 is SGDLS and CDR2 is YYNGEE. The CDR3 nucleotides read TGTGCCAGCAGCGTATATGACCAGGTGGGGCCTGAAGCTTTCTTT. This gives the protein CASSVYDQVGPEAFF.

This clonotype was counted only a few times. The gene calls are TRBV6-1 and TRBJ2-3; 7 nucleotides align to TRBD1. V dropped 9 bases and J dropped 1; count of bases not matched to a gene: 7. Germline assignment: CDR1 MNHNS and CDR2 SASEGT. The CDR3 consists of 14 residues. CDR3 coding DNA: TGTGCCAGTAAGGACAGGCAAGGCACAGATACGCAGTATTTT. Its protein is CASKDRQGTDTQYF.

Regarding this clonotype: One junction end does not reproduce the germline sequence, and a read error may be involved. The rearrangement links TRBV5-5 to TRBJ1-6, with D possibly matching TRBD1 (6 bases). The CDR3 runs 12 residues. Germline V gives CDR1 SGHKS, CDR2 YYEKEE (reference sequence). CDR3 loop: CAGSGGNSPLHF. The CDR3 region has the DNA TGTGCCGGCAGCGGGGGCAATTCACCCCTCCACTTT.

This clonotype showed up just a few times. The chain couples TRBV6-2 or TRBV6-3 to TRBJ2-3; D remains unclear. The length of the CDR3 is 14 residues. Between the trimmed V and J ends, which lost 2 bases and 0 bases, there was a span of 6 bases. Looked up from germline, CDR1 is MNHEY and CDR2 is SVGEGT. The CDR3 loop reads CASSYGDSTDTQYF. The CDR3 nucleotides are TGTGCCAGCAGTTACGGGGATAGCACAGATACGCAGTATTTT.

The chain's CDR3 is CASSSDRGQILTDTQYF. CDR3 DNA: TGTGCCAGCAGTTCGGACAGGGGGCAGATTTTGACAGATACGCAGTATTTT. V gene TRBV27 combines with J gene TRBJ2-3; 11 positions agree with TRBD1. V dropped 4 bases and J dropped 3; count of bases not matched to a gene: 9. The CDR3 is 17 amino acids. CDR1 is MNHEY and CDR2 is SMNVEV in the germline V gene (reference sequence).

In regard to this clonotype: This clone may be a read error of a much larger clone one base away. The chain has TRBV24-1 and TRBJ2-5; D is possibly TRBD1 (5 bases). CDR3 length equals 15 residues. The V gene's germline CDR1 is KGHDR and CDR2 SFDVKD. Here the CDR3 reads CATSGLQDSQETQYF. In DNA, the CDR3 is TGTGCCACCAGTGGTTTGCAAGACAGCCAAGAGACCCAGTACTTC.

This clonotype has more than one count but fewer than ten. A read error is possible here, since a much larger clone lies one base away. The chain couples TRBV12-3 or TRBV12-4 to TRBJ2-2, with no clear D. Deletions cut 5 bases from V and 0 bases from J, with 16 bases between. The CDR3 extends over 17 amino acids. For the CDR3, the DNA is TGTGCCAGCAGTCGCCCAAAGGGCGGTACGAACACCGGGGAGCTGTTTTTT. Translation gives CASSRPKGGTNTGELFF.

This clonotype was recorded many times. The chain employs TRBV7-6 and TRBJ1-5, with 8 bases aligning to TRBD1. The CDR3 runs to 15 residues. The V and J ends lost 1 base and 5 bases, in that order; junction bases with no gene match: 4. Looked up from germline, CDR1 is SGHVS and CDR2 is FNYEAQ. CDR3 sequence reads: CASSLGQGADQPQHF. The CDR3 nucleotides are TGTGCCAGCAGCTTAGGGCAGGGGGCAGATCAGCCCCAGCATTTT.

This clonotype was detected ten times or more. The CDR3 does not close with the conserved phenylalanine or tryptophan, likely indicating a read error. The limits of the CDR3 on the DNA are not certain, so only TCRdb's listed CDR3 is given. The chain has TRBV23-1 and TRBJ1-6; the listed D gene, TRBD1, was not tested against the DNA. TRBV23-1 is given ORF status, its function remaining uncertain. The CDR3 has 12 residues if both end residues are counted. The CDR3 sequence: CASSQSIQDRTI.

In this sample, this clonotype turned up many times. V is TRBV29-1 and J is TRBJ2-3; D is possibly TRBD1 or TRBD2 (5 bases each). The V end was cut by 0 bases, the J end by 0 bases, with 10 bases between. Looked up from germline, CDR1 is SQVTM and CDR2 is ANQGSEA. This CDR3 is 15 amino acids long. This CDR3 reads CSVEERGASTDTQYF. DNA for the CDR3: TGCAGCGTTGAAGAAAGAGGGGCTAGCACAGATACGCAGTATTTT.

This clonotype has at least ten counts. The DNA of the CDR3 is TGTGCTAGTGGAGATGACAGGTTAAGCACAGATACGCAGTATTTT. This encodes CASGDDRLSTDTQYF. The V call is TRBV12-5, the J call TRBJ2-3, with D perhaps matching TRBD1 (6 bases). Trimming took 6 bases from V and 0 from J, leaving 13 bases between them. This CDR3 is 15 amino acids long. From germline, CDR1 is LGHNT and CDR2 FRNRAP.

This clonotype was seen more than once but under ten times. The V call is TRBV19, the J call TRBJ1-4; 9 positions match TRBD1. The germline V gene encodes CDR1 LNHDA and CDR2 SQIVND (reference sequence). This CDR3 comprises 16 residues. Germline trimming cut 6 bases from V and 4 bases from J; bases unmatched to any gene: 9. The CDR3 coding sequence is TGTGCCAGTAGGGCCACAGGGGGCAGTTTTAATGAAAAACTGTTTTTT. This sequence encodes CASRATGGSFNEKLFF.

This clonotype was observed a few times. V usage is TRBV7-9 and J usage is TRBJ2-3, with 9 bases aligning to TRBD2. V lost 5 bases, J lost 2 bases, and 20 bases stayed unmatched. CDR3 length: 20 residues. Germline V gene sequence: CDR1 SEHNR, CDR2 FQNEAQ (reference sequence). The CDR3 is CASSDREWTSEKIDTDTQYF. The CDR3 nucleotides are TGTGCCAGCAGCGACCGGGAATGGACTAGCGAGAAAATAGACACAGATACGCAGTATTTT. Filled out from reference TRBV7-9 and TRBJ2-3, the complete variable domain reads DTGVSQNPRHKITKRGQNVTFRCDPISEHNRLYWYRQTLGQGPEFLTYFQNEAQLEKSRLLSDRFSAERPKGSFSTLEIQRTEQGDSAMYLCASSDREWTSEKIDTDTQYFGPGTRLTVL.